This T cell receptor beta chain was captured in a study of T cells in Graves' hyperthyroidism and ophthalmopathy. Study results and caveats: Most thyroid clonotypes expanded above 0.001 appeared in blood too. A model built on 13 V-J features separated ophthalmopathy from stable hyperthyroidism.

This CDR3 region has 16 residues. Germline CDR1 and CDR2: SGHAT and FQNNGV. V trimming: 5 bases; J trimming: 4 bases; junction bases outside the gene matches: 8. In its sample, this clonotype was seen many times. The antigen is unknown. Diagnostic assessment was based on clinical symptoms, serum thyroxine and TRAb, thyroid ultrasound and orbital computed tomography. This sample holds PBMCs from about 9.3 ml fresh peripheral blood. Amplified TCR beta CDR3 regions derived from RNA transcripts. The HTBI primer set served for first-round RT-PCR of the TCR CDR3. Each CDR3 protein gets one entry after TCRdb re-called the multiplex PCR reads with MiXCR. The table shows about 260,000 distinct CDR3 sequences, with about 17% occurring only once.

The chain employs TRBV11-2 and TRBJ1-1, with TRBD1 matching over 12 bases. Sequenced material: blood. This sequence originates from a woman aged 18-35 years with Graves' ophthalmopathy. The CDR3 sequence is CASSPGTGGSGTEAFF. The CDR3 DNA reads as TGTGCCAGCAGCCCGGGGACAGGGGGCTCCGGCACTGAAGCTTTCTTT.